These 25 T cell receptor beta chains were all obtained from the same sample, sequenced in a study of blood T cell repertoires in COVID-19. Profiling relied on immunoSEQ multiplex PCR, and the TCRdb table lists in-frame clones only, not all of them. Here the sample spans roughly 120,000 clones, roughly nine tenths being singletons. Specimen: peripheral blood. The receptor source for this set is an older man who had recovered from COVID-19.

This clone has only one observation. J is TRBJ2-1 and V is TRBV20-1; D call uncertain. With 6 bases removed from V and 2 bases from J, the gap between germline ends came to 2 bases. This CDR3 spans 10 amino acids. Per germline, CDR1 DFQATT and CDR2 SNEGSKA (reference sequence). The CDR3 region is CSATYNEQFF. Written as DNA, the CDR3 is TGCAGTGCCACCTACAATGAGCAGTTCTTC.

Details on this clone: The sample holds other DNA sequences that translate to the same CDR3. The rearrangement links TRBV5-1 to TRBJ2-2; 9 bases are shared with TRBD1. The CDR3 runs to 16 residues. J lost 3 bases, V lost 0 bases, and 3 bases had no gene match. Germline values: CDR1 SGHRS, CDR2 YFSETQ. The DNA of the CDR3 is TGCGCCAGCAGCTTGGCCGGACAGGGGTACACCGGGGAGCTGTTTTTT. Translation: CASSLAGQGYTGELFF.

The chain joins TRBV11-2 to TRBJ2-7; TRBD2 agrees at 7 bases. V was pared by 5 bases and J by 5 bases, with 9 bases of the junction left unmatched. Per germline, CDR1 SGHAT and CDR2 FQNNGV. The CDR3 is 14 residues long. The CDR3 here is CASSPPGGSDEQYF. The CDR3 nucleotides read TGTGCCAGCAGCCCCCCGGGGGGTAGCGACGAGCAGTACTTC.

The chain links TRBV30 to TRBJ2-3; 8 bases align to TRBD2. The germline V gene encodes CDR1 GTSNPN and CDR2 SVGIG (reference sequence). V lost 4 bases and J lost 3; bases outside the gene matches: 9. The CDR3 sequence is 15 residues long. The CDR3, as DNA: TGTGCCTGGACGCGGCCTAGCGGGCATACAGATACGCAGTATTTT. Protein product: CAWTRPSGHTDTQYF.

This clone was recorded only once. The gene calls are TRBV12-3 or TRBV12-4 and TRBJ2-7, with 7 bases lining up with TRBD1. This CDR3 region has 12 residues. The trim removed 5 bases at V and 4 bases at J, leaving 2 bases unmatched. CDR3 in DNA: TGTGCCAGCAGTCCACAGGGGTACGAGCAGTACTTC. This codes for CASSPQGYEQYF.

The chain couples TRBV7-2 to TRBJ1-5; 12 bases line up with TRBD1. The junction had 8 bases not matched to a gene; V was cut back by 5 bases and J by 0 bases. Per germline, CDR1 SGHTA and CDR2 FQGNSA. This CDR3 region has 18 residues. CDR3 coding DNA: TGTGCCAGCAGCCCTAGTGGGACAGGGGGCTATAGCAATCAGCCCCAGCATTTT. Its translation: CASSPSGTGGYSNQPQHF.

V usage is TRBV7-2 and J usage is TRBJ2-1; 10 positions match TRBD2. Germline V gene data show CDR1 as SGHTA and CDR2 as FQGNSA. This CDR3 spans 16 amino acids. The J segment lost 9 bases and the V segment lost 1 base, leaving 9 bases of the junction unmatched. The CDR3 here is CASSLVPAGGPGEQFF. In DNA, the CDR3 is TGTGCCAGCAGCTTAGTACCAGCGGGAGGGCCAGGTGAGCAGTTCTTC.

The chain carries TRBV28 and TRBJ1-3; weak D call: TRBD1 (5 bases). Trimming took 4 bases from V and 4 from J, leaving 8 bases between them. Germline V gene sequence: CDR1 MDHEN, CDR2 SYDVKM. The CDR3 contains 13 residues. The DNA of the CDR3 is TGTGCCAGCAGTTCAGGGAAGGGAAACACCATATATTTT. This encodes CASSSGKGNTIYF.

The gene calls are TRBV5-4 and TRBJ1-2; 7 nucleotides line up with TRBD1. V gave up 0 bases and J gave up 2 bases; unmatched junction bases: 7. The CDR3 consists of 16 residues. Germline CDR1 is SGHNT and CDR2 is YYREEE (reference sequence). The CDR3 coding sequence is TGTGCCAGCAGCTTGGAAGGGGGCGCGATCAACTATGGCTACACCTTC. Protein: CASSLEGGAINYGYTF.

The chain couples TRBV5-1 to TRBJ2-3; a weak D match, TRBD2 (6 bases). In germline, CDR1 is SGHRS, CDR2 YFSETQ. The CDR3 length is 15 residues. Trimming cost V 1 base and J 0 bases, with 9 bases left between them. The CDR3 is CASSLLATSTDTQYF. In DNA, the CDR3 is TGCGCCAGCAGCTTGCTAGCGACGAGCACAGATACGCAGTATTTT.

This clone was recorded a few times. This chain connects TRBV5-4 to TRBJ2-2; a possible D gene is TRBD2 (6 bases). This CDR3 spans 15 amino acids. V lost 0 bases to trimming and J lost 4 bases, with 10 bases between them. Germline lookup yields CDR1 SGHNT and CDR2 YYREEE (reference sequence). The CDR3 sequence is CASSLGRGITGELFF. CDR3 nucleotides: TGTGCCAGCAGCTTGGGTCGGGGGATCACCGGGGAGCTGTTTTTT.

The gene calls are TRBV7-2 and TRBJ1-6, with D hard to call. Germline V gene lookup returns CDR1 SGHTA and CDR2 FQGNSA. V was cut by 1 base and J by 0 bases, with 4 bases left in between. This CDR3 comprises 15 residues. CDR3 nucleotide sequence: TGTGCCAGCAGCTTAGGCAGCTCCTATAATTCACCCCTCCACTTT. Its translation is CASSLGSSYNSPLHF.

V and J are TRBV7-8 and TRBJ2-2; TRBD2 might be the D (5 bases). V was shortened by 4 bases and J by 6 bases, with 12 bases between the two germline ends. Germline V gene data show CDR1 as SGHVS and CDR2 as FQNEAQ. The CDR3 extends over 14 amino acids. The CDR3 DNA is TGTGCCAGCAGCTCCCAGAACGGGGCCGGGGAGCTGTTTTTT. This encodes CASSSQNGAGELFF.

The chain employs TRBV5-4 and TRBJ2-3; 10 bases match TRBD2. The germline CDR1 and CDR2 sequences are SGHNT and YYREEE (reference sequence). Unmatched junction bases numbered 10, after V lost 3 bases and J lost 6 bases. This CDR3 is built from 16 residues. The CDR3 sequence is CASSSQTSGKGDTQYF. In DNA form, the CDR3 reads TGTGCCAGCAGCTCCCAAACTAGCGGGAAGGGGGATACGCAGTATTTT.

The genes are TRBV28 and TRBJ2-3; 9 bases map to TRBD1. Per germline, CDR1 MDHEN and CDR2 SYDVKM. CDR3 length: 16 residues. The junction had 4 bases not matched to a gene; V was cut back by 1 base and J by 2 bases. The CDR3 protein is CASSLSGQGLTDTQYF. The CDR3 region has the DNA TGTGCCAGCAGTTTATCGGGACAGGGACTCACAGATACGCAGTATTTT.

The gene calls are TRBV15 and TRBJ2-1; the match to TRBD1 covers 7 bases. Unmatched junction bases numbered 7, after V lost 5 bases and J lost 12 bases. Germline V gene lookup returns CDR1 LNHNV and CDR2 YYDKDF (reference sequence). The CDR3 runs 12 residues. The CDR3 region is CATSLRQGRQFF. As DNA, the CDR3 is TGTGCCACCAGCCTAAGACAGGGTCGGCAGTTCTTC. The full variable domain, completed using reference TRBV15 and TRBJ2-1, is DAMVIQNPRYQVTQFGKPVTLSCSQTLNHNVMYWYQQKSSQAPKLLFHYYDKDFNNEADTPDNFQSRRPNTSFCFLDIRSPGLGDTAMYLCATSLRQGRQFFGPGTRLTVL.

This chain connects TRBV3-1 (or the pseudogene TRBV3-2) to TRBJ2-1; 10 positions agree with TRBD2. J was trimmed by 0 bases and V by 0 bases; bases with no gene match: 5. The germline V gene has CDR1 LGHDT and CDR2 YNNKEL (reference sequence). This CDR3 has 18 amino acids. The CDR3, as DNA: TGTGCCAGCAGCCAAGATAGCGGGGGGCCTAGCTCCTACAATGAGCAGTTCTTC. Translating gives CASSQDSGGPSSYNEQFF.

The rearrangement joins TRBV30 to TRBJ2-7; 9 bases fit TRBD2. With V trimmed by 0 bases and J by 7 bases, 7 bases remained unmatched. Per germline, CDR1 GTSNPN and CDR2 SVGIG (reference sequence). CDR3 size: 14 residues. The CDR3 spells CAWSVVAGGSEQYF. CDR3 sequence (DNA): TGTGCCTGGAGTGTAGTGGCGGGGGGGAGTGAGCAGTACTTC.

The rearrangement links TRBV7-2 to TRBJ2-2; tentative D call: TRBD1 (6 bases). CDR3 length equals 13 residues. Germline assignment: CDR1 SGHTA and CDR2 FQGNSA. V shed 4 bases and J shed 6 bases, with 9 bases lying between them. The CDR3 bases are TGTGCCAGCAGCTCTACAGGGTCCGGGGAGCTGTTTTTT. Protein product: CASSSTGSGELFF.

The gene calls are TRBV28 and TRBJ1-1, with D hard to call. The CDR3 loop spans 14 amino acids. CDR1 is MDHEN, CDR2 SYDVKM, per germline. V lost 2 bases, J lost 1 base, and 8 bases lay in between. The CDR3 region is CASSLVGRNTEAFF. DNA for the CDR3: TGTGCCAGCAGTTTAGTCGGGAGGAACACTGAAGCTTTCTTT.

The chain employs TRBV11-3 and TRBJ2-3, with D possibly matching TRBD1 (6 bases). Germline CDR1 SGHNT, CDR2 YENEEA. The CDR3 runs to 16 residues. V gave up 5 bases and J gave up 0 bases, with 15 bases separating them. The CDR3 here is CASSRDRISSTDTQYF. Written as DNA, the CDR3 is TGTGCCAGCAGCCGAGACAGGATCTCTAGCACAGATACGCAGTATTTT.

The CDR3 spells CSVNGQASPAGEQYF. The CDR3 DNA sequence: TGCAGCGTTAACGGACAGGCGTCCCCCGCGGGCGAGCAGTACTTC. This chain connects TRBV29-1 to TRBJ2-7; TRBD1 agrees at 7 bases. Losses at the gene ends were 5 bases for V and 6 bases for J; bases not matched to a gene: 16. This CDR3 region has 15 residues. CDR1 and CDR2 (germline): SQVTM, ANQGSEA.

Here the CDR3 DNA reads TGTGCCAGCAGAACCGGGACAGGGGGCATCGGGGAGCTGTTTTTT. The encoded protein is CASRTGTGGIGELFF. The rearrangement links TRBV27 to TRBJ2-2; 12 positions match TRBD1. Germline V lookup: CDR1 MNHEY, CDR2 SMNVEV (reference sequence). The V gene end was trimmed by 6 bases and the J gene end by 7 bases; junction bases not matched to a gene: 6. There are 15 residues in the CDR3.

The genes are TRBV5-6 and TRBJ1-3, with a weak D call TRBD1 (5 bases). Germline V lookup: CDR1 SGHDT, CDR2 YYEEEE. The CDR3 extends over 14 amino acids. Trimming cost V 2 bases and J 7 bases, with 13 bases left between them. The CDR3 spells CASSFAGSRNTIYF. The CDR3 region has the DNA TGTGCCAGCAGCTTCGCAGGGTCTCGCAACACCATATATTTT.

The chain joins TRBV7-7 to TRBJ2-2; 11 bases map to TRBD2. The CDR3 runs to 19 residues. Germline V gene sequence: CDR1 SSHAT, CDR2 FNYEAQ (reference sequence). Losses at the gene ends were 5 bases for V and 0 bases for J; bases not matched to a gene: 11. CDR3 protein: CASSPMTSGVFANTGELFF. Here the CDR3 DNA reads TGTGCCAGCAGCCCAATGACTAGCGGGGTCTTCGCGAACACCGGGGAGCTGTTTTTT.